This T cell receptor (beta chain) is drawn from a study of blood T cell repertoires in COVID-19. On the study more broadly: The cDNA or gDNA used as material had been derived from T cells, B-cell-depleted T cells, or PBMCs.

In germline, CDR1 is SGHDT, CDR2 YYEEEE. The CDR3 consists of 14 residues. Trimming removed 4 bases at V and 0 bases at J, with 10 bases between. Data came from immunoSEQ multiplex PCR; TCRdb stores just in-frame clones and leaves some out. The sample carries more than 70,000 clones, 85% to 90% recorded once. This chain links TRBV5-6 with TRBJ1-1; D is unclear. The specimen sequenced was peripheral blood. The receptor was isolated from a man aged 55 to 70 with acute or convalescent COVID-19. CDR3 in DNA: TGTGCCAGCAGCCCCACTTCCTTGAACACTGAAGCTTTCTTT. Residues: CASSPTSLNTEAFF.